This T cell receptor beta chain was recorded in a study of T cell repertoires in cytomegalovirus infection. Across the study: Recently described HLA-C-restricted plus well-studied HLA-B-restricted CMV epitopes were used. Public signatures in TCR beta pointed to CMV infection and matching HLA type.

TCRdb ran MiXCR on the reads and lists one entry per CDR3 protein. The repertoire includes roughly 340,000 distinct CDR3 sequences, 25% to 35% of them detected once, and roughly 20% sits in the top ten. Study findings and constraints: Ex vivo, HLA-C-restricted CMV-specific TCR beta clonotypes prevailed over the rest of the response. Totalled public TCR beta family frequency picked out people who carried CMV plus the relevant HLA.

Germline V gene data show CDR1 as LGHDT and CDR2 as YNNKEL (reference sequence). Trimming removed 0 bases from V and 3 bases from J, with 11 bases in between. The CDR3 is 15 residues long. Comment on this clonotype: Its antigen remains unidentified.

The receptor was isolated from a human donor in good health (CMV status not recorded). Some clones in this sample may be carry-over from other donors' samples. The chain recombines TRBV3-1 with TRBJ1-2, with D perhaps TRBD1 (6 bases). The sequences come from cultured PBMCs, collected from culture after CMV antigen stimulation. DNA for the CDR3: TGTGCCAGCAGCCAAGATAGGAGACAGGACTATGGCTACACCTTC. Amino acids: CASSQDRRQDYGYTF.